What follows describes a single T cell receptor (beta chain). Antigen unknown. This entry comes from a study of CXCR3-negative and CXCR3-positive naive CD8 T cells. Overall study findings and caveats: The TRBV-TRBJ usage of naive CXCR3-negative and CXCR3-positive cells was similar, but that of memory cells differed. High diversity, comparable across both naive subsets, contrasted with much lower diversity in memory CD8+ cells. Higher TRB CDR3 hydrophobicity marked CXCR3-positive naive cells relative to CXCR3-negative naive cells.

This CDR3 has 14 amino acids. Germline values: CDR1 SGHRS, CDR2 YFSETQ. UMI-labeled TRB cDNA libraries were prepared by 5' RACE. TCRdb reprocessed the 5' RACE reads, with one entry per CDR3 protein and no DNA. The table for this sample gives some 140,000 distinct CDR3 sequences. The source is a human donor in good health. Some clones in this sample may be carry-over from other donors' samples. This rearrangement joins TRBV5-1 to TRBJ1-1. Sequencing was done on a sample of naive CXCR3+ CD8+ T cells from blood. Subset: CD45RO-CCR7+CD27+CD95- naive CD8+ T cells expressing CXCR3 (TNR3+). The CDR3 loop is CASSLGRWGTEAFF.